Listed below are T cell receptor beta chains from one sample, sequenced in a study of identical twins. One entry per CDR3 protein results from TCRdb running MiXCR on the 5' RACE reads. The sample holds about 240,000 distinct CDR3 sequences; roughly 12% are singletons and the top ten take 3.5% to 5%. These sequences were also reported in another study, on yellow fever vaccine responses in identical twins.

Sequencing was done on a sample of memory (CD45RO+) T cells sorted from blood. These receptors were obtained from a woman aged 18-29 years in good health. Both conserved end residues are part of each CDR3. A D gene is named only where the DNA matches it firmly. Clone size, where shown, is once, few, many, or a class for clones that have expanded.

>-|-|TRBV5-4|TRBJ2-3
TGTGCCAGCAGTCGACCAGGGCAGTTCGGAACAGATACGCAGTATTTT
CASSRPGQFGTDTQYF
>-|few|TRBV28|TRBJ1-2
TGTGCCAGCAGTTTACAGACAGCCTATGGCTACACCTTC
CASSLQTAYGYTF
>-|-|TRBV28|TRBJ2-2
TGTGCCAGCATACAGCCCCCGGCCAACACCGGGGAGCTGTTTTTT
CASIQPPANTGELFF
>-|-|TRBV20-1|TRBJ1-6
TGCAGTGCTCAGGACCGATCAAGGTCCTATAATTCACCCCTCCACTTT
CSAQDRSRSYNSPLHF
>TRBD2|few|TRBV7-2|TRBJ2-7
TGTGCCAGCAGCTTAGCGGCTAGCGGGAGCTCCTACGAGCAGTACTTC
CASSLAASGSSYEQYF
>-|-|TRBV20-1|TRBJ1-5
TGCAGTGCTAGAGATGCCGGGCGGTTGAATCAGCCCCAGCATTTT
CSARDAGRLNQPQHF
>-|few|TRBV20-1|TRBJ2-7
TGCAGCCAAGACGTTTCCTACGAGCAGTACTTC
CSQDVSYEQYF
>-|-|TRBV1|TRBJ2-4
TGCACCAGCAGCCAAGCCTCGGGACAGGGAAAAGCCAAAAACATTCAGTACTTC
CTSSQASGQGKAKNIQYF
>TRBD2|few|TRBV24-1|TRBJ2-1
TGTGCCACCAGTATAAGGGTGGGTAGCGGGGGGGATCTGAATGAGCAGTTCTTC
CATSIRVGSGGDLNEQFF
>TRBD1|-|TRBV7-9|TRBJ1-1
TGTGCCAGCAGCTTGATACAGGGGGCGATTTGGAACACTGAAGCTTTCTTT
CASSLIQGAIWNTEAFF
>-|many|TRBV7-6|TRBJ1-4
TGTGCCAGCAGCTTAGAGGCAGACAATGAAAAACTGTTTTTT
CASSLEADNEKLFF
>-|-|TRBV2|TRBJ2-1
TGTGCCAGCAGACAAACCAGGGACACGGATGAGCAGTTCTTC
CASRQTRDTDEQFF
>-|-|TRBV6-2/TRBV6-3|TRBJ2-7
TGTGCCAGCAGGCCACCCCCCTACGAGCAGTACTTC
CASRPPPYEQYF
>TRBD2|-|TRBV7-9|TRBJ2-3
TGTGCCAGCAGCACCCCTAGCGGGGGGTTACAATCCGATACGCAGTATTTT
CASSTPSGGLQSDTQYF
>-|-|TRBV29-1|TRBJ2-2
TGCAGCGTTGACAGGACCAACACCGGGGAGCTGTTTTTT
CSVDRTNTGELFF
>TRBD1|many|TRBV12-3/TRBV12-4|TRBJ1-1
TGTGCCAGCAGTCCCCGGACAGGGCCGAACACTGAAGCTTTCTTT
CASSPRTGPNTEAFF
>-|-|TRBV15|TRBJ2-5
TGTGCCACCAGCAGAGATTTGGTCGACGAGACCCAGTACTTC
CATSRDLVDETQYF
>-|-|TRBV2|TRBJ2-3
TGTGCCAGCAGTCCCGGGGCCCCTATCACAGATACGCAGTATTTT
CASSPGAPITDTQYF
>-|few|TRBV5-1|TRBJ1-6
TGCGCCAGCAGCGGGGGCTTGGATAATTCACCCCTCCACTTT
CASSGGLDNSPLHF
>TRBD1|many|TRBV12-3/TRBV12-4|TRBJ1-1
TGTGCCAGCATCCCGACAGGGACTAACACTGAAGCTTTCTTT
CASIPTGTNTEAFF
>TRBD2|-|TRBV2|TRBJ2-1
TGTGCCAGCAGTGATAATAGCGGGTACAATGAGCAGTTCTTC
CASSDNSGYNEQFF
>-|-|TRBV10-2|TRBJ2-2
TGCGCCAGCAGTGATGGCGGAACCGGGGAGCTGTTTTTT
CASSDGGTGELFF
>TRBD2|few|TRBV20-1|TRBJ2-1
TGCAGTGCTAAAACCGGGACTAGCGATACTAAGCAGTTCTTC
CSAKTGTSDTKQFF
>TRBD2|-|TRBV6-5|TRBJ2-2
TGTGCCAGCAGTTCCATACAGGGACTAGCGGAGAGGAACACCGGGGAGCTGTTTTTT
CASSSIQGLAERNTGELFF
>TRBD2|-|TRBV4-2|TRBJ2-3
TGCGCCAGCAGCCAAGAAATTGCGACTAGCGGCACAGATACGCAGTATTTT
CASSQEIATSGTDTQYF
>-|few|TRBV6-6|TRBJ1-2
TGTGCCAGCAGTTCGCCAAATAACTATGGCTACACCTTC
CASSSPNNYGYTF
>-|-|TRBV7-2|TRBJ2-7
TGTGCCAGCAGCTTAGAAGGGGCGGCAGTTTCCTACGAGCAGTACTTC
CASSLEGAAVSYEQYF
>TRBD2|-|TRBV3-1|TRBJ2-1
TGTGCCAGCAGCCAATCTCTAGCGGGGGCTGGGAGTGAGCAGTTCTTC
CASSQSLAGAGSEQFF